What follows are 10 T cell receptor beta chains derived from one specimen sequenced in a study of early T cells in non-severe SARS-CoV-2 infection. TCRdb re-called the 5' RACE reads with MiXCR, one entry per CDR3 protein. Of 100,000 to 120,000 distinct CDR3 sequences listed, around an eighth are singletons. The sequencing used whole blood, collected at baseline. The receptor source for this set is an adult who was a healthcare worker with PCR-confirmed SARS-CoV-2 infection or an uninfected control (not recorded which).

This clonotype has a handful of counts. V is TRBV28 and J is TRBJ1-5; D gene unclear. The CDR3 is 12 amino acids. CDR1 is MDHEN and CDR2 is SYDVKM in the germline V gene. V lost 5 bases and J 3 bases, leaving 5 bases between the germline ends. Here the CDR3 reads CASSLPNQPQHF. As DNA, the CDR3 is TGTGCCAGCAGTCTGCCCAATCAGCCCCAGCATTTT. The entire variable domain, with the rest obtained from reference TRBV28 and TRBJ1-5, is as follows: DVKVTQSSRYLVKRTGEKVFLECVQDMDHENMFWYRQDPGLGLRLIYFSYDVKMKEKGDIPEGYSVSREKKERFSLILESASTNQTSMYLCASSLPNQPQHFGDGTRLSIL.

The table lists this clonotype with a few counts. V and J are TRBV7-6 and TRBJ2-1; 9 nucleotides line up with TRBD2. The length of the CDR3 is 19 residues. CDR1 and CDR2 from the germline V gene are SGHVS and FNYEAQ. The junction had 16 bases not matched to a gene; V was cut back by 1 base and J by 6 bases. The CDR3 sequence: CASSLEASGVYVPFNEQFF. For the CDR3, the DNA is TGTGCCAGCAGCTTAGAGGCTAGCGGGGTCTACGTTCCCTTCAATGAGCAGTTCTTC.

The gene calls are TRBV6-1 and TRBJ1-5, with D tentatively TRBD1 (5 bases). The CDR3 contains 17 residues. CDR1 is MNHNS and CDR2 is SASEGT in the germline V gene. Trimming took 10 bases from V and 0 from J, leaving 22 bases between them. The CDR3 nucleotides read TGTGCCACTTACCGGGACGCCCATTGGGATAGCAATCAGCCCCAGCATTTT. Its translation: CATYRDAHWDSNQPQHF.

V usage is TRBV7-4 and J usage is TRBJ2-1, with TRBD2 matching 7 bases. The germline gives CDR1 SGHVT, CDR2 SQSDAQ. Trimming at V came to 3 bases and at J to 4 bases, leaving 9 bases not matched to a gene. The CDR3 contains 16 residues. CDR3 in amino acids: CASSFGREWAYNEQFF. Here the CDR3 DNA reads TGTGCCAGCAGCTTCGGGCGGGAGTGGGCTTACAATGAGCAGTTCTTC.

This clonotype was detected many times. The V gene is TRBV28, the J gene TRBJ1-5; 8 bases agree with TRBD1. The germline V gene has CDR1 MDHEN and CDR2 SYDVKM. V shed 4 bases and J 6 bases; nucleotides not matched to a gene: 8. This CDR3 has 15 residues. Here the CDR3 reads CASSYRDRRAQPQHF. CDR3 in DNA: TGTGCCAGCAGTTACCGGGACAGGAGGGCTCAGCCCCAGCATTTT. The variable domain in full, completed from reference TRBV28 and TRBJ1-5, reads DVKVTQSSRYLVKRTGEKVFLECVQDMDHENMFWYRQDPGLGLRLIYFSYDVKMKEKGDIPEGYSVSREKKERFSLILESASTNQTSMYLCASSYRDRRAQPQHFGDGTRLSIL.

The rearrangement uses TRBV6-1 and TRBJ2-1; no clear D. Trimming shortened V by 2 bases and J by 0 bases, and 5 bases separated the two germline ends. Germline V gene sequence: CDR1 MNHNS, CDR2 SASEGT. The CDR3 spans 14 residues. The CDR3 is CASSERSSYNEQFF. For the CDR3, the DNA is TGTGCCAGCAGTGAACGGAGCTCCTACAATGAGCAGTTCTTC.

The chain couples TRBV6-6 to TRBJ1-1, with D unclear. CDR3 length equals 10 residues. V was clipped by 5 bases and J by 12 bases, with 10 bases between them. Germline V gene lookup returns CDR1 MNHNY and CDR2 SVGAGI (reference sequence). This CDR3 reads CASSRPFSFF. The CDR3 DNA reads TGTGCCAGCAGTCGCCCTTTTTCTTTCTTT.

This clonotype was found many times. The chain uses TRBV12-3 or TRBV12-4 and TRBJ2-1; D call uncertain. V was trimmed by 1 base and J by 4 bases, leaving 5 bases between them. The CDR3 length is 13 residues. The CDR3: CASSLDSYNEQFF. The CDR3 DNA follows: TGTGCCAGCAGTTTAGACTCATACAATGAGCAGTTCTTC.

In its sample, this clonotype was seen a few times. The rearrangement joins TRBV20-1 to TRBJ1-5, with a weak D call TRBD1 (5 bases). Trimming left V 3 bases short and J 4 bases short, with 13 bases between. The CDR3 sequence is 14 residues long. Germline V lookup: CDR1 DFQATT, CDR2 SNEGSKA (reference sequence). DNA for the CDR3: TGCAGTGCTAGCCGACCAGGGCCGAATCAGCCCCAGCATTTT. Its protein product is CSASRPGPNQPQHF.

In its sample, this clonotype was seen a few times. The genes are TRBV12-5 and TRBJ2-3; D call uncertain. There are 12 residues in the CDR3. Per germline, CDR1 LGHNT and CDR2 FRNRAP. The V end was cut by 7 bases, the J end by 4 bases, with 9 bases between. The CDR3 nucleotides are TGTGCTAGTGCACGAGAGGCAGATACGCAGTATTTT. This encodes CASAREADTQYF.